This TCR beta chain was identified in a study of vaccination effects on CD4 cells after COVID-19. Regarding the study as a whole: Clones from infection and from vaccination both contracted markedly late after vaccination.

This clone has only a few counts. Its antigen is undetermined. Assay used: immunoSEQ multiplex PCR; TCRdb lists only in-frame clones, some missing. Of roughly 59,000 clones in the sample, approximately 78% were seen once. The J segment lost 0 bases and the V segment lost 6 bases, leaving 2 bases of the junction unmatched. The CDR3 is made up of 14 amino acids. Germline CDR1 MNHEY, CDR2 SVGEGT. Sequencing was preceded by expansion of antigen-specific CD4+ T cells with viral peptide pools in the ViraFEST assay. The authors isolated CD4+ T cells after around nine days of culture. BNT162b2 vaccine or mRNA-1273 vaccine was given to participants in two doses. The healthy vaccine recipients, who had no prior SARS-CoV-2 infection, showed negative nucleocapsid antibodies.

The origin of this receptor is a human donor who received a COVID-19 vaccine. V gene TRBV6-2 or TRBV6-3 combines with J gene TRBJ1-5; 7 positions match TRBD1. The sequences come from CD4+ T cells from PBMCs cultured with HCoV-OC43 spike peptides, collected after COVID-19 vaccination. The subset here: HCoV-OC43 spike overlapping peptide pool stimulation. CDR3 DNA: TGTGCCAGCAGCCCAGGGGGTAGCAATCAGCCCCAGCATTTT. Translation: CASSPGGSNQPQHF.